The 21 T cell receptor beta chains in this list originate from one sample, sequenced in a study of T-cell memory formation after mild COVID-19. TCRdb reprocessed the 5' RACE reads via MiXCR and lists one record per CDR3 protein. The sample has 450,000 to 650,000 distinct CDR3 sequences, about 20% seen once. Sample: PBMCs or a T cell subset sorted from them (not recorded which). Receptor source: an adult woman who had mild COVID-19 (a few samples of this study predate the infection). Cell type and time point are not known.

The V and J genes are TRBV15 and TRBJ2-5; 7 bases align to TRBD2. Germline lookup yields CDR1 LNHNV and CDR2 YYDKDF (reference sequence). The CDR3 loop spans 16 amino acids. Unmatched junction bases numbered 12, after V lost 4 bases and J lost 4 bases. CDR3 sequence: CATSIRTSWGSETQYF. DNA for the CDR3: TGTGCCACCAGCATACGGACTAGTTGGGGCTCAGAGACCCAGTACTTC.

This chain joins TRBV20-1 and TRBJ2-3; a possible D gene is TRBD2 (6 bases). CDR1 DFQATT and CDR2 SNEGSKA come from the germline V gene (reference sequence). V was shortened by 3 bases and J by 6 bases, with 16 bases between the two germline ends. The CDR3 has 14 residues. The CDR3 sequence: CSASLPPGGDTQYF. The CDR3 region has the DNA TGCAGTGCTAGCCTTCCCCCCGGAGGGGATACGCAGTATTTT.

This clonotype was observed a handful of times. In nucleotides, the CDR3 is TGTGCCAGTAGTATCCGGGACAGGTCCTACAATGAGCAGTTCTTC. Translated: CASSIRDRSYNEQFF. The chain couples TRBV19 to TRBJ2-1; TRBD1 matches 8 bases. CDR1 and CDR2 from the germline V gene are LNHDA and SQIVND (reference sequence). Trimming cost V 3 bases and J 1 base; bases outside gene matches: 2. The CDR3 consists of 15 residues. Full variable domain (outside the CDR3, taken from reference TRBV19 and TRBJ2-1): DGGITQSPKYLFRKEGQNVTLSCEQNLNHDAMYWYRQDPGQGLRLIYYSQIVNDFQKGDIAEGYSVSREKKESFPLTVTSAQKNPTAFYLCASSIRDRSYNEQFFGPGTRLTVL.

The chain combines TRBV6-2 or TRBV6-3 with TRBJ2-1; unclear D gene. This CDR3 spans 14 amino acids. From germline, CDR1 is MNHEY and CDR2 SVGEGT. Trimming removed 5 bases from V and 3 bases from J, with 11 bases in between. CDR3 DNA sequence: TGTGCCAGCAGTGGATGGGTGGTCTACAATGAGCAGTTCTTC. As protein: CASSGWVVYNEQFF.

This clonotype was found a few times. This chain uses TRBV11-2 with TRBJ2-7; TRBD2 agrees at 12 bases. This CDR3 has 14 amino acids. Losses at the gene ends were 8 bases for V and 5 bases for J; bases not matched to a gene: 7. From germline, CDR1 is SGHAT and CDR2 FQNNGV. The CDR3 loop reads CASWTSGVLDEQYF. CDR3 nucleotides: TGTGCCAGCTGGACTAGCGGGGTTCTGGACGAGCAGTACTTC.

J is TRBJ2-2 and V is TRBV5-1; a weak D match, TRBD2 (7 bases). The germline V gene encodes CDR1 SGHRS and CDR2 YFSETQ. This CDR3 spans 13 amino acids. Trimming took 7 bases from V and 4 from J, leaving 11 bases between them. Here the CDR3 DNA reads TGCGCCAGCCGGGGGGCCACCACCGGGGAGCTGTTTTTT. The encoded protein is CASRGATTGELFF.

The chain couples TRBV4-3 to TRBJ2-7; D is undetermined. There are 16 residues in the CDR3. Trimming shortened V by 0 bases and J by 0 bases, and 12 bases separated the two germline ends. CDR1 is LGHNA, CDR2 YSLEER, per germline. CDR3 sequence: CASSQDATLVSYEQYF. CDR3 nucleotides: TGCGCCAGCAGCCAAGACGCTACACTGGTCTCCTACGAGCAGTACTTC.

This chain uses TRBV6-5 with TRBJ1-4; D is ambiguous. CDR1 and CDR2 from the germline V gene are MNHEY and SVGAGI. V lost 6 bases and J 6 bases, leaving 11 bases between the germline ends. This CDR3 is built from 13 residues. CDR3 in amino acids: CASRSTRHEKLFF. As DNA, the CDR3 is TGTGCCAGCAGAAGTACCCGGCATGAAAAACTGTTTTTT.

The rearrangement uses TRBV20-1 and TRBJ2-3; TRBD2 matches 10 bases. The germline gives CDR1 DFQATT, CDR2 SNEGSKA (reference sequence). This CDR3 is built from 15 residues. After removal of 7 bases from V and 2 bases from J, the junction contained 9 bases not matched to a gene. DNA for the CDR3: TGCAGTGGGGTCCCACTAGCGGGGTTCACAGATACGCAGTATTTT. It specifies CSGVPLAGFTDTQYF.

This clonotype was detected only a few times. V usage is TRBV6-1 and J usage is TRBJ1-2; no reliable D call. Trimming took off 2 bases at V and 8 bases at J, with 15 bases between the two ends. CDR1 MNHNS and CDR2 SASEGT come from the germline V gene. This CDR3 is built from 14 residues. The chain's CDR3 is CASSETGDERGYTF. In DNA form, the CDR3 reads TGTGCCAGCAGTGAAACCGGAGACGAGAGGGGCTACACCTTC.

The chain recombines TRBV7-9 with TRBJ1-3; no reliable D call. Germline lookup yields CDR1 SEHNR and CDR2 FQNEAQ (reference sequence). V was clipped by 4 bases and J by 1 base, with 17 bases between them. CDR3 length: 17 residues. CDR3 region: CASSSNPPRISGNTIYF. The CDR3 coding sequence is TGTGCCAGCAGCTCGAACCCTCCTCGGATTTCTGGAAACACCATATATTTT.

This clonotype was seen ten or more times. The chain carries TRBV15 and TRBJ2-3; no clear D gene. This CDR3 is 12 amino acids long. Trimming pared 0 bases from V and 5 bases from J, leaving 3 bases between. Germline V gene data show CDR1 as LNHNV and CDR2 as YYDKDF (reference sequence). This chain's CDR3 is CATSRDQDTQYF. The CDR3 region has the DNA TGTGCCACCAGCAGAGATCAAGATACGCAGTATTTT.

The rearrangement joins TRBV5-1 to TRBJ2-1; D perhaps matches TRBD1 (6 bases). CDR1 and CDR2 (germline): SGHRS, YFSETQ. This CDR3 spans 15 amino acids. Trimming stripped 5 bases from V and 2 bases from J, with 14 bases between. CDR3 residues: CASRTTGSAYNEQFF. In DNA form, the CDR3 reads TGCGCCAGCAGAACGACAGGTTCGGCCTACAATGAGCAGTTCTTC.

This clonotype was observed a few times. The chain links TRBV20-1 to TRBJ2-7; TRBD2 aligns across 13 bases. Losses at the gene ends were 1 base for V and 0 bases for J; bases not matched to a gene: 3. Looked up from germline, CDR1 is DFQATT and CDR2 is SNEGSKA (reference sequence). The CDR3 contains 16 residues. CDR3 DNA: TGCAGTGCTAGAGGCGGGACTAGCGGGGACTCCTACGAGCAGTACTTC. Translated, it gives CSARGGTSGDSYEQYF.

The rearrangement links TRBV28 to TRBJ2-7; TRBD1 agrees at 9 bases. The ends lost 10 bases at V and 9 bases at J; junction bases unmatched: 16. Germline V gene sequence: CDR1 MDHEN, CDR2 SYDVKM. The CDR3 contains 14 residues. The CDR3 sequence is CATHGVDRGPTQYF. CDR3 coding DNA: TGTGCCACCCACGGAGTGGACAGGGGCCCCACGCAGTACTTC.

The chain links TRBV5-5 to TRBJ2-7, with D perhaps given as TRBD1 or TRBD2 (6 bases each). The CDR3 length is 11 residues. V gave up 4 bases and J gave up 9 bases, with 11 bases separating them. CDR1 and CDR2 from the germline V gene are SGHKS and YYEKEE (reference sequence). CDR3 in amino acids: CASSRGDGQYF. The CDR3 bases are TGTGCCAGCAGCAGGGGGGACGGGCAGTACTTC. The full variable domain, in which reference TRBV5-5 and TRBJ2-7 provide the parts outside the CDR3, is DAGVTQSPTHLIKTRGQQVTLRCSPISGHKSVSWYQQVLGQGPQFIFQYYEKEERGRGNFPDRFSARQFPNYSSELNVNALLLGDSALYLCASSRGDGQYFGPGTRLTVT.

This clonotype was detected a few times. This chain joins TRBV9 and TRBJ2-7; D gene unclear. Germline lookup yields CDR1 SGDLS and CDR2 YYNGEE. The CDR3 runs 15 residues. Trimming pared 6 bases from V and 2 bases from J, leaving 18 bases between. CDR3 in DNA: TGTGCCAGCAACCTCGACGGTTCAGCCGCCTACGAGCAGTACTTC. It encodes CASNLDGSAAYEQYF.

This clonotype has a handful of counts. The V and J genes are TRBV10-3 and TRBJ2-1, with a possible D match to TRBD1 (6 bases). Trimming shortened V by 5 bases and J by 5 bases, and 7 bases separated the two germline ends. From germline, CDR1 is ENHRY and CDR2 SYGVKD. The CDR3 sequence is 12 residues long. The chain's CDR3 is CAISPGDNEQFF. The CDR3 region has the DNA TGTGCCATCAGTCCAGGGGACAATGAGCAGTTCTTC.

The chain employs TRBV7-9 and TRBJ1-3; D uncertain. Trimming cost V 7 bases and J 4 bases, with 11 bases left between them. From germline, CDR1 is SEHNR and CDR2 FQNEAQ (reference sequence). The CDR3 length is 13 residues. CDR3 residues: CASTAGSGNTIYF. In DNA form, the CDR3 reads TGTGCCAGCACCGCGGGATCCGGAAACACCATATATTTT.

This clonotype showed up just a few times. V is TRBV12-5 and J is TRBJ1-1, with TRBD1 matching 9 bases. Germline loops: CDR1 LGHNT, CDR2 FRNRAP. The CDR3 is made up of 19 amino acids. V lost 0 bases, J lost 1 base, and 12 bases stayed unmatched. As DNA, the CDR3 is TGTGCTAGTGGTTTGGTGATTACATCGGACAGGGGAGCGAACACTGAAGCTTTCTTT. Translation gives CASGLVITSDRGANTEAFF.

This clonotype has more than one count but fewer than ten. The V and J genes are TRBV3-1 and TRBJ2-3; no clear D. The CDR3 is made up of 14 amino acids. V lost 4 bases and J lost 1, with 9 bases in between. Germline V gene data show CDR1 as LGHDT and CDR2 as YNNKEL (reference sequence). The CDR3 region is CASSLMIGTDTQYF. CDR3 DNA: TGTGCCAGCAGCCTCATGATAGGCACAGATACGCAGTATTTT.